This entry lists 30 T cell receptor beta chains sequenced from one sample in a study of T cells in Graves' hyperthyroidism and ophthalmopathy. RNA transcripts yielded amplified TCR beta CDR3 regions. RT-PCR in the first round (using the HTBI primer set) targeted the TCR CDR3. TCRdb fed the multiplex PCR reads into MiXCR, producing one record per CDR3 protein. This sample carries around 350,000 distinct CDR3 sequences, 19% of them seen once, and the ten largest clones take 3.5% to 4%. Sequences were obtained from blood. These receptors all come from a young woman with Graves' hyperthyroidism.

At least ten counts were recorded for this clonotype. The J gene is TRBJ1-1, the V gene TRBV5-1; the D gene is possibly TRBD1 (6 bases). Per germline, CDR1 SGHRS and CDR2 YFSETQ. V was pared by 4 bases and J by 1 base, with 11 bases between. The CDR3 covers 14 residues. CDR3 amino acids: CASSRGQTNTEAFF. In DNA, the CDR3 is TGCGCCAGCAGCCGCGGACAGACGAACACTGAAGCTTTCTTT.

This clonotype was seen repeatedly, ten times or more. The chain carries TRBV24-1 and TRBJ2-5; TRBD2 matches 7 bases. CDR3 length: 15 amino acids. Per germline, CDR1 KGHDR and CDR2 SFDVKD. V dropped 5 bases and J dropped 2; count of bases not matched to a gene: 7. The CDR3 coding sequence is TGTGCCACCAGTGGGGCGGGGGAGCTACAAGAGACCCAGTACTTC. Its protein is CATSGAGELQETQYF.

The sample holds many counts of this clonotype. The chain couples TRBV12-3 or TRBV12-4 to TRBJ1-1; D gene uncertain. CDR3 length: 15 residues. Trimming removed 3 bases from V and 3 bases from J, with 14 bases in between. The CDR3 reads CASSLAGEAHTEAFF. The CDR3 DNA is TGTGCCAGCAGTTTGGCCGGGGAGGCCCACACTGAAGCTTTCTTT.

The rearrangement joins TRBV18 to TRBJ1-2; no clear D gene. The germline CDR1 and CDR2 sequences are KGHSH and LQKENI. The V gene lost 3 bases and the J gene lost 6 bases, with 11 bases spanning the gap. The CDR3 spans 13 residues. Written as DNA, the CDR3 is TGTGCCAGCTCACCCGGGAGGCAAAATGGCTACACCTTC. Its translation: CASSPGRQNGYTF.

Comments on this clonotype: This could be a read error, since a much larger clone is one nucleotide away. This chain joins TRBV6-2 or TRBV6-3 and TRBJ2-2, with D maybe TRBD1 (5 bases). This CDR3 spans 12 amino acids. Germline CDR1 reads MNHEY; CDR2 reads SVGEGT. CDR3 residues: CSSSRGTGELFF. The CDR3 coding sequence is TGTTCCAGCAGTAGGGGCACCGGGGAGCTGTTTTTT.

This clonotype was observed many times. The chain recombines TRBV6-1 with TRBJ2-6, with D unclear. The CDR3 has 17 residues. Germline CDR1 and CDR2: MNHNS and SASEGT. Trimming took 1 base from V and 0 from J, leaving 10 bases between them. CDR3 bases: TGTGCCAGCAGTGAAGTCCCGTATAGCTCTGGGGCCAACGTCCTGACTTTC. Amino acid sequence: CASSEVPYSSGANVLTF.

This clonotype was seen ten or more times. The chain has TRBV28 and TRBJ2-7; D unclear. The CDR3 totals 9 residues. Trimming removed 10 bases at V and 4 bases at J, with 5 bases between. Germline CDR1 MDHEN, CDR2 SYDVKM. The CDR3 nucleotides read TGTGCCATCGGTTACGAGCAGTACTTC. Its translation is CAIGYEQYF.

This clonotype was seen only once. V usage is TRBV7-8 and J usage is TRBJ1-2; no clear D gene. The germline V gene has CDR1 SGHVS and CDR2 FQNEAQ. V gave up 3 bases and J gave up 4 bases, with 15 bases separating them. The CDR3 spans 15 residues. The CDR3 loop is CASSLGSTLLYGYTF. The CDR3 DNA reads TGTGCCAGCAGCTTGGGCAGTACCCTTCTCTATGGCTACACCTTC.

This clonotype was counted many times. The rearrangement joins TRBV14 to TRBJ1-1; D is uncertain. Trimming cost V 0 bases and J 0 bases, with 11 bases left between them. The CDR3 is 16 amino acids. Germline-derived CDR1 and CDR2 are SGHDN and FVKESK. The CDR3 DNA sequence: TGTGCCAGCAGCCAAGACTTACGAGGACTGAACACTGAAGCTTTCTTT. The encoded protein is CASSQDLRGLNTEAFF.

This clonotype turned up a few times. This chain connects TRBV2 to TRBJ1-1; D unclear. The ends were cut back, 4 bases at V and 12 bases at J, with 9 bases in the middle. CDR1 is SNHLY and CDR2 is FYNNEI in the germline V gene. CDR3 length: 10 amino acids. The CDR3 region has the DNA TGTGCCAGCAGTGGTCCAGATCCTTTCTTT. Translated: CASSGPDPFF. The variable domain in full, with the rest retrieved from reference TRBV2 and TRBJ1-1, is EPEVTQTPSHQVTQMGQEVILRCVPISNHLYFYWYRQILGQKVEFLVSFYNNEISEKSEIFDDQFSVERPDGSNFTLKIRSTKLEDSAMYFCASSGPDPFFGQGTRLTVV.

There are many counts of this clonotype. The chain recombines TRBV12-3 or TRBV12-4 with TRBJ1-5, with a tentative D call TRBD1 (5 bases). V lost 9 bases and J lost 7, with 22 bases in between. This CDR3 is built from 15 residues. CDR3 sequence: CASTTRRGSGQPQHF. As DNA, the CDR3 is TGTGCCAGTACCACACGGAGGGGTTCCGGGCAGCCCCAGCATTTT.

A remark on this clonotype: At one end the junction does not follow the germline gene, possibly because of a read error. The rearrangement joins TRBV7-3 to TRBJ2-2; D unclear. Germline CDR1 is SGHTA and CDR2 is FQGTGA. The CDR3 loop spans 17 amino acids. CDR3 region: CVSRSTSRGPNTGELFF. The CDR3 DNA is TGTGTCAGCAGATCAACCTCGCGTGGGCCGAACACCGGGGAGCTGTTTTTT.

This clonotype was detected many times. The chain employs TRBV6-2 or TRBV6-3 and TRBJ2-2; 14 nucleotides agree with TRBD2. Germline V gives CDR1 MNHEY, CDR2 SVGEGT. The junction had 9 bases not matched to a gene; V was cut back by 5 bases and J by 4 bases. The CDR3 is 18 amino acids. DNA for the CDR3: TGTGCCAGCAGTCCACGACTAGCGGGGGGGCTGGGCACCGGGGAGCTGTTTTTT. It is translated as CASSPRLAGGLGTGELFF.

Here the CDR3 DNA reads TGTGCCAGCAGCCACGAGCGGGGGAGCTCCTACGAGCAGTACTTC. Residues: CASSHERGSSYEQYF. The rearrangement joins TRBV4-2 to TRBJ2-7; 8 nucleotides match TRBD2. CDR1 is LGHNA, CDR2 YNFKEQ, per germline. V shed 3 bases and J 0 bases; nucleotides not matched to a gene: 4. This CDR3 is 15 amino acids long.

A single count supports this clonotype. The V and J genes are TRBV19 and TRBJ2-7; either TRBD1 or TRBD2 may fit D (7 bases each). There are 15 residues in the CDR3. Between the trimmed V and J ends, which lost 4 bases and 0 bases, there was a span of 13 bases. Germline values: CDR1 LNHDA, CDR2 SQIVND (reference sequence). The CDR3 DNA reads as TGTGCCAGTAGTAAATCAGGGGGGGGCTCCTACGAGCAGTACTTC. Translation: CASSKSGGGSYEQYF. The complete variable domain, with remaining parts taken from reference TRBV19 and TRBJ2-7, reads DGGITQSPKYLFRKEGQNVTLSCEQNLNHDAMYWYRQDPGQGLRLIYYSQIVNDFQKGDIAEGYSVSREKKESFPLTVTSAQKNPTAFYLCASSKSGGGSYEQYFGPGTRLTVT.

The chain uses TRBV19 and TRBJ2-7; D remains ambiguous. Trimming pared 2 bases from V and 0 bases from J, leaving 5 bases between. The CDR3 length is 13 residues. In germline, CDR1 is LNHDA, CDR2 SQIVND (reference sequence). The CDR3 sequence is CASSISSSYEQYF. The CDR3 DNA is TGTGCCAGTAGTATATCCAGCTCCTACGAGCAGTACTTC.

There are many counts of this clonotype. The chain uses TRBV12-3 or TRBV12-4 and TRBJ1-1; no clear D gene. The V end was cut by 8 bases, the J end by 3 bases, with 16 bases between. The CDR3 extends over 14 amino acids. In DNA form, the CDR3 reads TGTGCCAGCGGGTTTATGGGATGGGACACTGAAGCTTTCTTT. Translation: CASGFMGWDTEAFF.

The table lists this clonotype with many counts. V is TRBV29-1 and J is TRBJ2-7, with 8 bases fitting TRBD1. Germline CDR1 and CDR2: SQVTM and ANQGSEA. The CDR3 runs 13 residues. V was pared by 4 bases and J by 1 base, with 3 bases of the junction left unmatched. CDR3 region: CSVAGTGSYEQYF. DNA for the CDR3: TGCAGCGTTGCTGGGACAGGTTCCTACGAGCAGTACTTC.

At least ten counts were recorded for this clonotype. The chain has TRBV20-1 and TRBJ1-1, with 10 bases identical to TRBD1. The trim removed 3 bases at V and 3 bases at J, leaving 7 bases unmatched. The V gene's germline CDR1 is DFQATT and CDR2 SNEGSKA (reference sequence). CDR3 size: 15 residues. The CDR3 region has the DNA TGCAGTGCTAGCGGGACAGGGGCCCCTCACACTGAAGCTTTCTTT. Protein product: CSASGTGAPHTEAFF.

This clonotype was found many times. The chain employs TRBV12-3 or TRBV12-4 and TRBJ2-5, with 8 bases fitting TRBD1. The V and J ends lost 7 bases and 1 base, in that order; junction bases with no gene match: 11. This CDR3 contains 16 residues. In DNA form, the CDR3 reads TGTGCCAGCACCCCGACTACAGGGGGTCGCCAAGAGACCCAGTACTTC. Residues: CASTPTTGGRQETQYF.

The chain uses TRBV4-1 and TRBJ2-2, with 8 bases identical to TRBD2. Germline V gene lookup returns CDR1 MGHRA and CDR2 YSYEKL. This CDR3 has 18 residues. V lost 4 bases and J lost 5; bases outside the gene matches: 15. Here the CDR3 DNA reads TGCGCCAGCAGCCGTGTCGGGGGGGGAAGTATCCGGACCGGGGAGCTGTTTTTT. This gives the protein CASSRVGGGSIRTGELFF.

This clonotype showed up many times. The chain employs TRBV16 and TRBJ1-5; 7 bases agree with TRBD1. V was clipped by 2 bases and J by 0 bases; unmatched bases: 1. Germline loops: CDR1 KGHSY, CDR2 FQNENV. The CDR3 runs to 15 residues. CDR3 nucleotide sequence: TGTGCCAGCAGCCAAGGGACAGCTAGCAATCAGCCCCAGCATTTT. It is translated as CASSQGTASNQPQHF.

The table lists this clonotype with many counts. The chain carries TRBV11-2 and TRBJ2-5, with D unresolved. Per the germline V gene, CDR1 is SGHAT and CDR2 is FQNNGV. The V end lost 5 bases, the J end lost 2 bases, and 12 bases lay between the germline ends. CDR3 size: 14 residues. CDR3 coding DNA: TGTGCCAGCAGCGACCTGAGCCCGCAAGAGACCCAGTACTTC. This codes for CASSDLSPQETQYF.

In its sample, this clonotype was seen a few times. The chain uses TRBV4-1 and TRBJ2-5; TRBD1 agrees at 8 bases. The CDR3 runs 14 residues. Looked up from germline, CDR1 is MGHRA and CDR2 is YSYEKL. V trimming: 1 base; J trimming: 4 bases; junction bases outside the gene matches: 2. The CDR3 reads CASSQVRGLETQYF. The CDR3 nucleotides are TGCGCCAGCAGCCAAGTCAGGGGGCTAGAGACCCAGTACTTC.

This clonotype was observed a handful of times. The V call is TRBV4-1, the J call TRBJ1-1; possibly TRBD1 for D (6 bases). The CDR3 runs 15 residues. With 0 bases removed from V and 10 bases from J, the gap between germline ends came to 18 bases. Germline values: CDR1 MGHRA, CDR2 YSYEKL. The CDR3 protein is CASSQDHHGTFRAFF. The CDR3 DNA follows: TGCGCCAGCAGCCAAGACCACCACGGGACATTTAGAGCTTTCTTT.

CDR3 amino acids: CSVEEGQNQPQHF. Written as DNA, the CDR3 is TGCAGCGTTGAGGAAGGGCAAAATCAGCCCCAGCATTTT. The rearrangement uses TRBV29-1 and TRBJ1-5; D uncertain. Germline V lookup: CDR1 SQVTM, CDR2 ANQGSEA. Trimming cost V 3 bases and J 4 bases, with 10 bases left between them. CDR3 length equals 13 residues.

V is TRBV7-9 and J is TRBJ2-5, with unresolved D. Trimming left V 1 base short and J 9 bases short, with 9 bases between. There are 12 residues in the CDR3. CDR1 and CDR2 (germline): SEHNR, FQNEAQ (reference sequence). The CDR3 DNA reads as TGTGCCAGCAGCTTAGGGACCCCTGCCCAGTACTTC. Encoded protein: CASSLGTPAQYF.

This clonotype has at least ten counts. The chain employs TRBV28 and TRBJ1-2; D may be TRBD1 (5 bases). CDR1 is MDHEN, CDR2 SYDVKM, per germline. The V gene lost 5 bases and the J gene lost 2 bases, with 12 bases spanning the gap. CDR3 length: 14 residues. The CDR3 region has the DNA TGTGCCAGCAGTACCTATCAGGGAAACTATGGCTACACCTTC. The encoded protein is CASSTYQGNYGYTF.

This clonotype was seen a handful of times. The CDR3 DNA follows: TGTGCCAGCAGCTTGGGGACAGCGGCAGATACGCAGTATTTT. It translates to CASSLGTAADTQYF. The V gene is TRBV5-6, the J gene TRBJ2-3, with D possibly TRBD1 on 6 matching bases. CDR3 size: 14 residues. The V end was cut by 0 bases, the J end by 4 bases, with 9 bases between. Germline assignment: CDR1 SGHDT and CDR2 YYEEEE.

The chain is built from TRBV20-1 and TRBJ2-1, with 9 bases aligning to TRBD1. CDR1 and CDR2 from the germline V gene are DFQATT and SNEGSKA (reference sequence). The CDR3 has 15 amino acids. With 2 bases clipped from V and 7 bases from J, the junction kept 9 bases outside the gene matches. The CDR3 nucleotides are TGCAGTGCTAGACCCGGGACAGGGAAGAGGAATGAGCAGTTCTTC. This gives the protein CSARPGTGKRNEQFF.